The following is a TCR beta chain sequence with its context. No antigen is known for it. The record originates from a study of human thymus T cells. CDR3 size: 22 residues. Only four of the eight donors provided a 0.5-1 mL blood sample. Blood DNA came from all available leukocytes, not a fixed cell number. Sequencing used immunoSEQ multiplex PCR; TCRdb keeps in-frame clones, though not all of them. The repertoire holds about 43,000 clones, with approximately 95% as singletons. Study-level findings and limits: Thymic and blood repertoires showed apparently biased V and J gene usage.

The receptor comes from a girl under three years old with a congenital heart defect but otherwise immunologically healthy. Input material: blood. The rearrangement links TRBV21-1 to TRBJ2-3; the table names TRBD2, a call not compared with the DNA. TRBV21-1 is a pseudogene segment. This CDR3 is CASSKGAWGGLAGGPITDTQYF. The CDR3 DNA follows: TGTGCCAGCAGCAAAGGGGCCTGGGGCGGTCTAGCGGGAGGGCCTATCACAGATACGCAGTATTTT.